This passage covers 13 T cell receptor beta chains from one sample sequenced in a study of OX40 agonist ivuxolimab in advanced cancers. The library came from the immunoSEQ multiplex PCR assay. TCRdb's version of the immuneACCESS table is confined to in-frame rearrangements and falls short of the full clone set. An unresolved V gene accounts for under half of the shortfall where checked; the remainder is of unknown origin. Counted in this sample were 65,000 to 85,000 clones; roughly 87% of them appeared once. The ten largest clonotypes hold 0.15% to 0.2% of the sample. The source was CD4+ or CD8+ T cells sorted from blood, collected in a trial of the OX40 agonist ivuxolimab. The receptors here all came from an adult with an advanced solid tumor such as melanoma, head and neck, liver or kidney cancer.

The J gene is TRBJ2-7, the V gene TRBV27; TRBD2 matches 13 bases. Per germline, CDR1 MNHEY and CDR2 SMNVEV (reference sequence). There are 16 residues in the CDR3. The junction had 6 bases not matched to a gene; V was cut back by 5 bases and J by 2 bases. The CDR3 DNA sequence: TGTGCCAGCAGTATCTTACTAGCGGGAGGGCCCTACGAGCAGTACTTC. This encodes CASSILLAGGPYEQYF.

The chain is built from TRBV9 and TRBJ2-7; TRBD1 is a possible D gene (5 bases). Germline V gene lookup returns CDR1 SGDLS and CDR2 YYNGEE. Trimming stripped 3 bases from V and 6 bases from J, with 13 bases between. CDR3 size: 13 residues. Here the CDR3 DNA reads TGTGCCAGCAGCGCTGACAGTTTGGGCGAGCAGTACTTC. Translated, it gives CASSADSLGEQYF.

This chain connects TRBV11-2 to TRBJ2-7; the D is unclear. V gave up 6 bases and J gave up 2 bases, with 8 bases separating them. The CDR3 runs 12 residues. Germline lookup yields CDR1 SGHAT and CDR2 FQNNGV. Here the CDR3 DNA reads TGTGCCAGCAGGGAAGGTCCCTACGAGCAGTACTTC. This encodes CASREGPYEQYF.

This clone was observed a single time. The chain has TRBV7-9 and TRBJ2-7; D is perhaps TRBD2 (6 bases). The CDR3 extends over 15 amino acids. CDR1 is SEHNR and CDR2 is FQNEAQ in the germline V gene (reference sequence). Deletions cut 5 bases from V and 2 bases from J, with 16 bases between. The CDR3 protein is CASSDTAGRTYEQYF. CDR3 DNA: TGTGCCAGCAGCGACACCGCGGGACGAACCTACGAGCAGTACTTC.

CDR3 DNA sequence: TGCGCCAGCAGCTATCGGGGGACCCATCCTGGAAACACCATATATTTT. Translated, it gives CASSYRGTHPGNTIYF. The chain links TRBV5-1 to TRBJ1-3; TRBD1 might be the D (5 bases). Trimming removed 3 bases at V and 2 bases at J, with 15 bases between. This CDR3 comprises 16 residues. Germline loops: CDR1 SGHRS, CDR2 YFSETQ.

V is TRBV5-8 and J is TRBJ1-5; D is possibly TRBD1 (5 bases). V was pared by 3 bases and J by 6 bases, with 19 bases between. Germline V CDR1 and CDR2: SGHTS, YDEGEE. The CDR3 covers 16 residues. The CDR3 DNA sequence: TGTGCCAGCAGCTCCGGAACAGGTTTCTGGGGTCAGCCCCAGCATTTT. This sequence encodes CASSSGTGFWGQPQHF.

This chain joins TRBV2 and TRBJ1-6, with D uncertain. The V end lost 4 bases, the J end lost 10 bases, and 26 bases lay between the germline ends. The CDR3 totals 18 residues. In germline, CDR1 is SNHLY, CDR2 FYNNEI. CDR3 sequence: CASSGEGIDSVWNSPLHF. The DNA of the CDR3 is TGTGCCAGCAGTGGGGAAGGGATTGACTCCGTGTGGAACTCACCCCTCCACTTT.

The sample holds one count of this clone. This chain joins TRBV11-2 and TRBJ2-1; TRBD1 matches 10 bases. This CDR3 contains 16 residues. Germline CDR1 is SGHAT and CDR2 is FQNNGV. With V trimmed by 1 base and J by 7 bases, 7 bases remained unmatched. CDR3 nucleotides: TGTGCCAGCAGCTTAGTTTGGGGACAGGGGCGGAATGAGCAGTTCTTC. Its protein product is CASSLVWGQGRNEQFF.

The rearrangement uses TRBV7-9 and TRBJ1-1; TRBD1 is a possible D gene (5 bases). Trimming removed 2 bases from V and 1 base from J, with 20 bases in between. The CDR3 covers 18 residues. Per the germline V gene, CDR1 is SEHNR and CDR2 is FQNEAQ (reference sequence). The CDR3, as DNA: TGTGCCAGCAGCTTATTAATGGGGCTAGTTGACTGGAACACTGAAGCTTTCTTT. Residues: CASSLLMGLVDWNTEAFF.

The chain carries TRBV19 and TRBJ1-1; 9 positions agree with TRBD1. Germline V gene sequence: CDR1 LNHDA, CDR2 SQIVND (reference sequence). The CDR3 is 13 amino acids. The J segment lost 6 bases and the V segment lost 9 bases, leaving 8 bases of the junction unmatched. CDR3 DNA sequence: TGTGCCAGCCGGGACAGGGTGTGGTCTGAAGCTTTCTTT. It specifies CASRDRVWSEAFF.

The CDR3 is CASRSLAYEQYF. In DNA, the CDR3 is TGCGCCAGCAGATCCTTGGCGTACGAGCAGTACTTC. The chain is built from TRBV5-1 and TRBJ2-7; D not resolved. The CDR3 loop spans 12 amino acids. Trimming left V 5 bases short and J 4 bases short, with 10 bases between. CDR1 and CDR2 from the germline V gene are SGHRS and YFSETQ.

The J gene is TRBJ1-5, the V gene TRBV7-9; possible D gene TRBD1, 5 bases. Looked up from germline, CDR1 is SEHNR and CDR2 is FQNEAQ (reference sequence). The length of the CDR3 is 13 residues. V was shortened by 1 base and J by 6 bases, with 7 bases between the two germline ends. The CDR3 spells CASSLGGSQPQHF. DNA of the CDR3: TGTGCCAGCAGCTTAGGGGGGAGTCAGCCCCAGCATTTT.

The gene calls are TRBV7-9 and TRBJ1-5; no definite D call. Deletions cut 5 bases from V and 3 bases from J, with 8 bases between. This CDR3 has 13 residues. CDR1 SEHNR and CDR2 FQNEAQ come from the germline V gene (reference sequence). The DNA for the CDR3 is TGTGCCAGCAGCCTAGACAACAATCAGCCCCAGCATTTT. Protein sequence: CASSLDNNQPQHF.